Presented here are 2 T cell receptor beta chains from one specimen sequenced in a study of cytomegalovirus exposure and HLA in healthy donors. PCR amplification relied on 60 Vbeta primers (plus 13 Jbeta primers). The repertoire was sequenced with immunoSEQ multiplex PCR; TCRdb's copy has only in-frame clones and lacks some. The data show around 220,000 clones, about 70% seen once. Source material: PBMCs. Receptor source: a woman in her twenties or thirties in good health and CMV-seronegative.

Details on this clone: One end of the junction does not line up with germline, which may come from a read error. V and J are TRBV5-6 and TRBJ2-2, with 13 bases lining up with TRBD2. CDR1 is SGHDT and CDR2 is YYEEEE in the germline V gene. This CDR3 has 16 residues. For the CDR3, the DNA is TGCGCCAGCAGCCAAGGACTAGCGGGAGACACCGGGGAGCTGTTTTTT. Translated: CASSQGLAGDTGELFF.

This chain joins TRBV13 and TRBJ2-7; D may be TRBD2 (5 bases). CDR1 and CDR2 from the germline V gene are PRHDT and FYEKMQ (reference sequence). V lost 2 bases and J 3 bases, leaving 11 bases between the germline ends. CDR3 length: 14 amino acids. The CDR3 loop is CASSLQLTNYEQYF. As DNA, the CDR3 is TGTGCCAGCAGCTTACAATTGACTAACTACGAGCAGTACTTC. Complete variable domain (other parts from reference TRBV13 and TRBJ2-7): AAGVIQSPRHLIKEKRETATLKCYPIPRHDTVYWYQQGPGQDPQFLISFYEKMQSDKGSIPDRFSAQQFSDYHSELNMSSLELGDSALYFCASSLQLTNYEQYFGPGTRLTVT.